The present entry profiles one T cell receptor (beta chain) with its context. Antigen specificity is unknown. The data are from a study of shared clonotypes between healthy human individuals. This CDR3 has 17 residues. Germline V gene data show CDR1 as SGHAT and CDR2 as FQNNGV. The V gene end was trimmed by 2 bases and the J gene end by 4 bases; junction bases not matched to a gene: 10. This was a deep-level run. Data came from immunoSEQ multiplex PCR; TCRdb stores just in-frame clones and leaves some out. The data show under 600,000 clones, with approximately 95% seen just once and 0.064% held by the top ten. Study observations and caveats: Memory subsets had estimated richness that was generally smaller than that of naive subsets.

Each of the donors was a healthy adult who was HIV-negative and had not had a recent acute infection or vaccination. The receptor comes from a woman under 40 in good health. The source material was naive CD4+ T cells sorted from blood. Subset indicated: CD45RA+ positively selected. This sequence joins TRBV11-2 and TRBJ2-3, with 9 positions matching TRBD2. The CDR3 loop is CASSLTFGTSLPDTQYF. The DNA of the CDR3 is TGTGCCAGCAGCTTAACGTTTGGGACTAGCCTTCCAGATACGCAGTATTTT.